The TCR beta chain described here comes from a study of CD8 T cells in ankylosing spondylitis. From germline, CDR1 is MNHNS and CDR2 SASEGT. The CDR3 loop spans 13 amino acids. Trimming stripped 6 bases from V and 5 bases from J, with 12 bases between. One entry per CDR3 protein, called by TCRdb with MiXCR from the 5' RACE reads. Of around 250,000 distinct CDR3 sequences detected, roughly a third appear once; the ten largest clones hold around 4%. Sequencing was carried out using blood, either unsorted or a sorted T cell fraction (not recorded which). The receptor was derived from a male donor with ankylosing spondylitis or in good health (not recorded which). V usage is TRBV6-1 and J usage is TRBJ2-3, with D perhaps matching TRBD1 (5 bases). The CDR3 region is CASSPPDKDTQYF. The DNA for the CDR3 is TGTGCCAGCAGCCCCCCGGACAAAGATACGCAGTATTTT.